This T cell receptor (beta chain) was recovered during a study of cytomegalovirus exposure and HLA in healthy donors. Study findings and constraints: In vitro testing confirmed three CMV-associated chains as specific for CMV antigens. Most of the TCR beta V segments (in an earlier analysis) were productive either about 87% or about 30% of the time.

For this clone: Its specificity is unknown.

The study ran its PCR with 60 Vbeta and 13 Jbeta primers. Under the authors' procedure: Around 12 million of roughly 81 million unique TCR beta chains were shared, per a later count. Using immunoSEQ multiplex PCR, the repertoire was profiled, and TCRdb retains in-frame clones only, with some absent. V, J and clone size derive from that table, while D and trimming were established from the DNA sequence. The top ten clones hold 5.4% of a sample with over 150,000 clones, 73% of them seen once. Each of the donors was a healthy bone marrow donor. Germline loops: CDR1 MNHNS, CDR2 SASEGT. This CDR3 is built from 15 residues.

Sequencing used PBMCs. The source is a woman younger than 35 in good health and CMV-seropositive. The chain links TRBV6-1 to TRBJ2-5; 10 bases map to TRBD1. Matching the DNA end better, TRBJ2-7 makes the J call doubtful. The DNA for the CDR3 is TGTGCCAGCAGTGAGTGGGACAGGGGTTCGGGCGAGCAGTACTTC. Its translation: CASSEWDRGSGEQYF.